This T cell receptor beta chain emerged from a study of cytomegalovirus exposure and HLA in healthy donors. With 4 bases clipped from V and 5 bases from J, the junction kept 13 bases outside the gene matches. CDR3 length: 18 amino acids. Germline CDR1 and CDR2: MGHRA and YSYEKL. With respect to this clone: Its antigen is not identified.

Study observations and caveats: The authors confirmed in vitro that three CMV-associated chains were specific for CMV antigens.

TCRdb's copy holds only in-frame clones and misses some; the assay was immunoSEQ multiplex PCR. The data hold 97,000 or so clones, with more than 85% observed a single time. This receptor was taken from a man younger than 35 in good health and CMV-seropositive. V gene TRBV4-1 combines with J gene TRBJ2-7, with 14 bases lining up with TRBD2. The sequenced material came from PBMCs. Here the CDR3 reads CASSLGTSGSPFIHEQYF. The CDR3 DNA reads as TGCGCCAGCAGCCTCGGGACTAGCGGGAGCCCATTTATACACGAGCAGTACTTC.